The 25 T cell receptor beta chains below were found in one sample sequenced in a study of CD8+ T cells in alopecia areata. Once RNA had been extracted, it was reverse transcribed into cDNA to act as the sequencing template. Here immunoSEQ multiplex PCR was the method, and the copy in TCRdb shows in-frame clones only, minus some. The table has some 44,000 clones, over 85% seen once. Indicated treatment: oral pan-JAK inhibitor, 5-10 mg twice daily. Sequenced material: CD8+ T cells sorted from blood, taken at week 24, from a patient treated with tofacitinib. These receptors all come from a human donor with alopecia areata.

This chain joins TRBV27 and TRBJ2-5; TRBD2 aligns across 8 bases. V lost 5 bases and J lost 2; bases outside the gene matches: 13. This CDR3 is 17 amino acids long. In germline, CDR1 is MNHEY, CDR2 SMNVEV (reference sequence). The CDR3 DNA reads TGTGCCAGCAGTCTTCATTTGTTAGGCGGGGGGCAAGAGACCCAGTACTTC. Translating gives CASSLHLLGGGQETQYF.

The chain uses TRBV10-3 and TRBJ2-3; 8 bases map to TRBD2. Losses at the gene ends were 0 bases for V and 2 bases for J; bases not matched to a gene: 4. The CDR3 length is 16 residues. The V gene's germline CDR1 is ENHRY and CDR2 SYGVKD. The CDR3: CAISESGTRLTDTQYF. The CDR3 bases are TGTGCCATCAGTGAGTCAGGGACTAGACTCACAGATACGCAGTATTTT.

Comment on this clone: Other DNA sequences of this sample code for an identical CDR3. The chain combines TRBV27 with TRBJ2-7; TRBD2 is a possible D gene (5 bases). Trimming removed 0 bases from V and 3 bases from J, with 6 bases in between. This CDR3 has 13 amino acids. Germline loops: CDR1 MNHEY, CDR2 SMNVEV (reference sequence). CDR3 sequence reads: CASSLSGSYEQYF. CDR3 bases: TGTGCCAGCAGTTTATCTGGGAGCTACGAGCAGTACTTC.

This rearrangement joins TRBV7-3 to TRBJ1-6, with D possibly TRBD1 on 6 matching bases. Trimming took off 3 bases at V and 13 bases at J, with 16 bases between the two ends. This CDR3 region has 14 residues. CDR1 and CDR2 (germline): SGHTA, FQGTGA. CDR3 in DNA: TGTGCCAGCAGCTTCGGGACACTAGCGTCGCCCCTCCACTTT. Encoded protein: CASSFGTLASPLHF. The full variable domain, rest sourced from reference TRBV7-3 and TRBJ1-6, is GAGVSQTPSNKVTEKGKYVELRCDPISGHTALYWYRQSLGQGPEFLIYFQGTGAADDSGLPNDRFFAVRPEGSVSTLKIQRTERGDSAVYLCASSFGTLASPLHFGNGTRLTVT.

The chain couples TRBV7-9 to TRBJ2-5; D unclear. CDR3 length: 15 amino acids. The V gene's germline CDR1 is SEHNR and CDR2 FQNEAQ (reference sequence). V gave up 1 base and J gave up 1 base, with 10 bases separating them. CDR3 amino acids: CASSLDTDFQETQYF. In DNA form, the CDR3 reads TGTGCCAGCAGCTTAGACACCGACTTCCAAGAGACCCAGTACTTC.

The genes are TRBV6-5 and TRBJ2-3; 7 bases fit TRBD2. Germline-derived CDR1 and CDR2 are MNHEY and SVGAGI. V shed 4 bases, J shed 1 base, and the junction held 2 bases outside the gene matches. CDR3 length: 14 residues. The CDR3 DNA is TGTGCCAGCAGTTTAAGCGGGGGCACAGATACGCAGTATTTT. It codes for CASSLSGGTDTQYF.

This clone was seen a few times. The J gene is TRBJ2-5, the V gene TRBV29-1; the D gene could be TRBD1 or TRBD2 (5 bases each). This CDR3 comprises 15 residues. Germline V lookup: CDR1 SQVTM, CDR2 ANQGSEA. V was cut by 3 bases and J by 3 bases, with 17 bases left in between. The CDR3 loop reads CSVEDSGREEETQYF. In DNA, the CDR3 is TGCAGCGTTGAGGATTCAGGGAGAGAAGAAGAGACCCAGTACTTC.

This clone was seen once. The chain joins TRBV29-1 to TRBJ2-2, with no clear D. Germline V CDR1 and CDR2: SQVTM, ANQGSEA. Trimming cost V 6 bases and J 1 base, with 9 bases left between them. This CDR3 spans 13 amino acids. The CDR3 spells CSVYTVNTGELFF. The CDR3 coding sequence is TGCAGCGTGTATACGGTGAACACCGGGGAGCTGTTTTTT.

The V gene is TRBV9, the J gene TRBJ2-1, with 10 nucleotides matching TRBD2. The junction had 14 bases not matched to a gene; V was cut back by 4 bases and J by 10 bases. CDR3 length equals 16 residues. Germline-derived CDR1 and CDR2 are SGDLS and YYNGEE. The chain's CDR3 is CASSPGLAVLDGEQFF. The DNA for the CDR3 is TGTGCCAGCAGCCCCGGACTAGCGGTCCTAGATGGGGAGCAGTTCTTC.

This chain joins TRBV30 and TRBJ2-1; D is unresolved. This CDR3 region has 11 residues. The germline V gene has CDR1 GTSNPN and CDR2 SVGIG (reference sequence). Trimming shortened V by 2 bases and J by 8 bases, and 7 bases separated the two germline ends. The CDR3 DNA is TGTGCCTGGAGTAAAAGCCATGAGCAGTTCTTC. Translating gives CAWSKSHEQFF.

This chain links TRBV6-5 with TRBJ2-1, with 11 nucleotides matching TRBD2. This CDR3 spans 15 amino acids. Trimming cost V 2 bases and J 5 bases; bases outside gene matches: 2. The germline V gene has CDR1 MNHEY and CDR2 SVGAGI. The chain's CDR3 is CASSYASGGNNEQFF. The CDR3 DNA follows: TGTGCCAGCAGTTACGCTAGCGGGGGGAACAATGAGCAGTTCTTC.

The rearrangement uses TRBV4-1 and TRBJ2-1; possible D gene TRBD2, 6 bases. Germline CDR1 MGHRA, CDR2 YSYEKL. There are 14 residues in the CDR3. V was trimmed by 7 bases and J by 8 bases, leaving 18 bases between them. This chain's CDR3 is CASMEGGGGDEQFF. The DNA of the CDR3 is TGCGCCAGCATGGAGGGTGGGGGAGGCGATGAGCAGTTCTTC.

V and J are TRBV27 and TRBJ2-1; 12 nucleotides align to TRBD2. V shed 4 bases and J 5 bases; nucleotides not matched to a gene: 6. Germline CDR1 is MNHEY and CDR2 is SMNVEV (reference sequence). The CDR3 extends over 16 amino acids. The CDR3 loop reads CASSWTSGVSHNEQFF. Here the CDR3 DNA reads TGTGCCAGCAGTTGGACTAGCGGGGTATCCCACAATGAGCAGTTCTTC.

The chain links TRBV28 to TRBJ2-7, with D possibly TRBD1 on 6 matching bases. CDR1 and CDR2 from the germline V gene are MDHEN and SYDVKM. This CDR3 has 12 residues. Trimming shortened V by 8 bases and J by 0 bases, and 8 bases separated the two germline ends. In nucleotides, the CDR3 is TGTGCCAGCCGGGACAACTCCTACGAGCAGTACTTC. Residues: CASRDNSYEQYF. Supplemented by reference TRBV28 and TRBJ2-7, the full variable domain reads DVKVTQSSRYLVKRTGEKVFLECVQDMDHENMFWYRQDPGLGLRLIYFSYDVKMKEKGDIPEGYSVSREKKERFSLILESASTNQTSMYLCASRDNSYEQYFGPGTRLTVT.

The J gene is TRBJ2-2, the V gene TRBV28; D not certain. Germline CDR1 is MDHEN and CDR2 is SYDVKM. V was cut by 2 bases and J by 6 bases, with 7 bases left in between. CDR3 length: 13 residues. CDR3 sequence (DNA): TGTGCCAGCAGTTTAAAAGGATCCGGGGAGCTGTTTTTT. Its protein is CASSLKGSGELFF.

The chain combines TRBV10-3 with TRBJ2-7; 13 nucleotides match TRBD2. Germline V lookup: CDR1 ENHRY, CDR2 SYGVKD. Losses at the gene ends were 10 bases for V and 0 bases for J; bases not matched to a gene: 12. This CDR3 is 17 amino acids long. CDR3 region: CATKGFTSGGASYEQYF. The DNA of the CDR3 is TGTGCCACCAAGGGCTTCACTAGCGGGGGGGCCTCCTACGAGCAGTACTTC.

The chain uses TRBV27 and TRBJ2-7; 9 bases agree with TRBD2. The V gene's germline CDR1 is MNHEY and CDR2 SMNVEV (reference sequence). The CDR3 has 15 amino acids. V gave up 3 bases and J gave up 2 bases; unmatched junction bases: 5. For the CDR3, the DNA is TGTGCCAGCAGTTTGGGTAGCGGGGGCCCCTACGAGCAGTACTTC. It codes for CASSLGSGGPYEQYF.

The chain recombines TRBV6-6 with TRBJ1-1; the D gene is possibly TRBD1 (5 bases). Between the trimmed V and J ends, which lost 8 bases and 4 bases, there was a span of 14 bases. The CDR3 covers 13 residues. Per the germline V gene, CDR1 is MNHNY and CDR2 is SVGAGI (reference sequence). The CDR3 sequence is CASSPQGSTEAFF. For the CDR3, the DNA is TGTGCCAGCTCTCCGCAGGGAAGCACTGAAGCTTTCTTT.

This chain uses TRBV27 with TRBJ2-7; 7 bases agree with TRBD2. The CDR3 is 14 residues long. Per the germline V gene, CDR1 is MNHEY and CDR2 is SMNVEV (reference sequence). With 4 bases clipped from V and 6 bases from J, the junction kept 9 bases outside the gene matches. DNA for the CDR3: TGTGCCAGCAGTTCCCGTCCGGGGGGAGGCGAGCAGTACTTC. Translated: CASSSRPGGGEQYF.

The V and J genes are TRBV19 and TRBJ1-6; perhaps TRBD1 as D (5 bases). The V end was cut by 7 bases, the J end by 6 bases, with 16 bases between. The CDR3 extends over 15 amino acids. Per germline, CDR1 LNHDA and CDR2 SQIVND (reference sequence). CDR3 coding DNA: TGTGCCAGTACCCCCGACAGAGCTCTTAATTCACCCCTCCACTTT. This translates into CASTPDRALNSPLHF. The full variable domain, its missing parts supplied by reference TRBV19 and TRBJ1-6, is DGGITQSPKYLFRKEGQNVTLSCEQNLNHDAMYWYRQDPGQGLRLIYYSQIVNDFQKGDIAEGYSVSREKKESFPLTVTSAQKNPTAFYLCASTPDRALNSPLHFGNGTRLTVT.

The chain links TRBV5-1 to TRBJ2-7, with 8 bases that match TRBD1. The CDR3 loop spans 14 amino acids. After removal of 4 bases from V and 3 bases from J, the junction contained 6 bases not matched to a gene. Looked up from germline, CDR1 is SGHRS and CDR2 is YFSETQ. Here the CDR3 DNA reads TGCGCCAGCAGCGAAGACAGGGGAAGCTACGAGCAGTACTTC. Protein product: CASSEDRGSYEQYF.

The sample holds one count of this clone. The V gene is TRBV7-8, the J gene TRBJ1-5; D is ambiguous. The germline V gene encodes CDR1 SGHVS and CDR2 FQNEAQ. The V gene lost 3 bases and the J gene lost 4 bases, with 16 bases spanning the gap. The CDR3 has 16 amino acids. CDR3 DNA sequence: TGTGCCAGCAGCTTTGATATCGGTGTCGGAAATCAGCCCCAGCATTTT. Translation gives CASSFDIGVGNQPQHF.

CDR3 sequence: CASSLAGQRSYEQYF. CDR3 bases: TGTGCCAGCAGCTTAGCGGGACAGCGGTCCTACGAGCAGTACTTC. The chain employs TRBV7-2 and TRBJ2-7; the match to TRBD1 covers 7 bases. The ends lost 0 bases at V and 1 base at J; junction bases unmatched: 3. Germline CDR1 SGHTA, CDR2 FQGNSA. The CDR3 has 15 amino acids.

The V gene is TRBV19, the J gene TRBJ2-1; D is uncertain. Germline CDR1 is LNHDA and CDR2 is SQIVND (reference sequence). This CDR3 is built from 12 residues. The V end lost 6 bases, the J end lost 5 bases, and 8 bases lay between the germline ends. CDR3 in DNA: TGTGCCAGTAGCGGGCTGGACAATGAGCAGTTCTTC. It codes for CASSGLDNEQFF.

The chain recombines TRBV9 with TRBJ1-1; D ambiguous. CDR1 is SGDLS and CDR2 is YYNGEE in the germline V gene. V was pared by 5 bases and J by 1 base, with 9 bases between. This CDR3 has 13 amino acids. The chain's CDR3 is CASSDDPNTEAFF. CDR3 DNA: TGTGCCAGCAGTGATGATCCGAACACTGAAGCTTTCTTT.